This T cell receptor beta chain is drawn from a study of T cell responses to AZD1222 COVID-19 vaccine. Study-wide results and limits: Across the whole spike, CD4 TCRs peaked at regions 160-218 and 743-854. It was only after the peak T cell response that any repertoires were sampled.

Data came from immunoSEQ multiplex PCR; TCRdb stores just in-frame clones and leaves some out. Of about 150,000 clones listed, approximately 90% are singletons. On this clone: Its antigen is undetermined. Germline is not matched at one junction end, which may reflect a read error.

Germline V CDR1 and CDR2: LGHDT, YNNKEL (reference sequence). The CDR3 has 16 amino acids. This TCR derives from an adult who received the AZD1222 COVID-19 vaccine. The sample consisted of peripheral blood, taken 28 days after the second AZD1222 dose. The gene calls are TRBV3-1 (or the pseudogene TRBV3-2) and TRBJ2-7; 8 bases are a match to TRBD2. The CDR3 region is CASTQKGAGVSYEQYF. DNA for the CDR3: TGTGCCAGCACCCAAAAGGGAGCGGGGGTCTCCTACGAGCAGTACTTC.